The rows below give T cell receptor beta chains drawn from one sample of a study of T cell responses to AZD1222 COVID-19 vaccine. Sequencing used immunoSEQ multiplex PCR; TCRdb keeps in-frame clones, though not all of them. The data contain fewer than 200,000 clones, approximately 92% of them singletons. Specimen: peripheral blood, collected on day 0 of AZD1222 vaccination. All receptors come from an adult in good health. CDR3s include the opening cysteine and the closing phenylalanine or tryptophan. The D gene is left open where the match is weak. Not all rows give a size; the values are once, few, many and, for expanded clones, a class.

d_gene: TRBD2; j_gene: TRBJ2-1; v_gene: TRBV27; abundance: -; CDR3aa: CASRGLADYNEQFF; CDR3nt: TGTGCCAGCAGAGGACTAGCGGACTACAATGAGCAGTTCTTC
d_gene: -; j_gene: TRBJ2-1; v_gene: TRBV19; abundance: -; CDR3aa: CASSMGPGYNEQFF; CDR3nt: TGTGCCAGTAGTATGGGCCCAGGGTACAATGAGCAGTTCTTC
d_gene: TRBD2; j_gene: TRBJ2-5; v_gene: TRBV9; abundance: -; CDR3aa: CASSVEVPAGPQETQYF; CDR3nt: TGTGCCAGCAGCGTAGAGGTTCCAGCGGGACCGCAAGAGACCCAGTACTTC
d_gene: -; j_gene: TRBJ1-2; v_gene: TRBV7-9; abundance: -; CDR3aa: CASSSRDYGYTF; CDR3nt: TGTGCCAGCAGCTCAAGGGACTATGGCTACACCTTC
d_gene: -; j_gene: TRBJ1-1; v_gene: TRBV18; abundance: once; CDR3aa: CASSPGAMGTEAFF; CDR3nt: TGTGCCAGCTCACCAGGGGCCATGGGCACTGAAGCTTTCTTT
d_gene: -; j_gene: TRBJ1-5; v_gene: TRBV15; abundance: -; CDR3aa: CATSREGRPNEGAQHF; CDR3nt: TGTGCCACCAGCAGAGAGGGCCGACCAAACGAAGGGGCCCAGCATTTT
d_gene: TRBD2; j_gene: TRBJ2-2; v_gene: TRBV6-2/TRBV6-3; abundance: -; CDR3aa: CASSSLAGKTANTGELFF; CDR3nt: TGTGCCAGCAGTTCCCTAGCGGGGAAAACCGCGAACACCGGGGAGCTGTTTTTT
d_gene: TRBD1; j_gene: TRBJ1-1; v_gene: TRBV7-2; abundance: -; CDR3aa: CASSLGQGDRNTEAFF; CDR3nt: TGTGCCAGCAGCTTAGGGCAGGGGGATAGGAACACTGAAGCTTTCTTT
d_gene: -; j_gene: TRBJ1-2; v_gene: TRBV14; abundance: -; CDR3aa: CASSRRVEGDRGYTF; CDR3nt: TGTGCCAGCAGCCGGCGTGTGGAGGGGGATAGGGGCTACACCTTC
d_gene: -; j_gene: TRBJ1-1; v_gene: TRBV4-1; abundance: -; CDR3aa: CASSQVNRANTEAFF; CDR3nt: TGCGCCAGCAGCCAAGTTAACAGGGCAAACACTGAAGCTTTCTTT
d_gene: TRBD1; j_gene: TRBJ1-1; v_gene: TRBV6-5; abundance: once; CDR3aa: CASSPDRAVTEAFF; CDR3nt: TGTGCCAGCAGTCCAGACAGGGCGGTCACTGAAGCTTTCTTT
d_gene: TRBD1; j_gene: TRBJ2-3; v_gene: TRBV24-1; abundance: once; CDR3aa: CATSVLDKTGVNTDTQYF; CDR3nt: TGTGCCACCAGTGTTTTGGACAAGACAGGGGTCAACACAGATACGCAGTATTTT
d_gene: -; j_gene: TRBJ2-1; v_gene: TRBV7-9; abundance: -; CDR3aa: CASRLASEQFF; CDR3nt: TGTGCCAGCCGACTCGCCAGTGAGCAGTTCTTC
d_gene: -; j_gene: TRBJ1-2; v_gene: TRBV2; abundance: once; CDR3aa: CASSGLGYTF; CDR3nt: TGTGCCAGCAGTGGATTGGGCTACACCTTC
d_gene: TRBD1; j_gene: TRBJ1-2; v_gene: TRBV7-9; abundance: -; CDR3aa: CASSYHRGGYTF; CDR3nt: TGTGCCAGCAGCTACCACAGGGGTGGCTACACCTTC
d_gene: -; j_gene: TRBJ1-2; v_gene: TRBV7-9; abundance: -; CDR3aa: CASSLGTLVNYGYTF; CDR3nt: TGTGCCAGCAGCTTAGGGACGTTAGTTAACTATGGCTACACCTTC
d_gene: TRBD2; j_gene: TRBJ2-2; v_gene: TRBV7-9; abundance: -; CDR3aa: CASRGREGDTGELFF; CDR3nt: TGTGCCAGCAGAGGGAGGGAGGGCGACACCGGGGAGCTGTTTTTT
d_gene: -; j_gene: TRBJ1-2; v_gene: TRBV5-8; abundance: -; CDR3aa: CATLETPGYGYTF; CDR3nt: TGTGCCACCCTAGAGACGCCGGGTTATGGCTACACCTTC
d_gene: -; j_gene: TRBJ1-1; v_gene: TRBV7-9; abundance: -; CDR3aa: CASSLADVNTEAFF; CDR3nt: TGTGCCAGCAGCTTAGCCGACGTGAACACTGAAGCTTTCTTT
d_gene: -; j_gene: TRBJ1-2; v_gene: TRBV3-1/TRBV3-2; abundance: -; CDR3aa: CASSHQLAVGLVGLGYTF; CDR3nt: TGTGCCAGCAGCCATCAACTGGCGGTGGGGCTTGTCGGTCTAGGCTACACCTTC
d_gene: -; j_gene: TRBJ1-3; v_gene: TRBV11-2; abundance: -; CDR3aa: CASSLVAGSSGNTIYF; CDR3nt: TGTGCCAGCAGCTTAGTTGCGGGGAGCTCTGGAAACACCATATATTTT
d_gene: TRBD1; j_gene: TRBJ1-2; v_gene: TRBV9; abundance: once; CDR3aa: CASSDGTGPDGYTF; CDR3nt: TGTGCCAGCAGCGATGGGACAGGGCCTGATGGCTACACCTTC
d_gene: -; j_gene: TRBJ1-5; v_gene: TRBV28; abundance: -; CDR3aa: CASSSLNPQHF; CDR3nt: TGTGCCAGCAGTTCCCTAAATCCCCAGCATTTT
d_gene: -; j_gene: TRBJ1-2; v_gene: TRBV5-1; abundance: once; CDR3aa: CASSDGGTNYGYTF; CDR3nt: TGCGCCAGCAGCGACGGGGGAACTAACTATGGCTACACCTTC
d_gene: TRBD2; j_gene: TRBJ2-1; v_gene: TRBV14; abundance: -; CDR3aa: CASSQERGASYNEQFF; CDR3nt: TGTGCCAGCAGCCAGGAGCGGGGAGCCTCCTACAATGAGCAGTTCTTC
d_gene: -; j_gene: TRBJ1-3; v_gene: TRBV5-4; abundance: -; CDR3aa: CASSWGSGGNTIYF; CDR3nt: TGTGCCAGCAGCTGGGGCTCTGGGGGGAACACCATATATTTT
d_gene: -; j_gene: TRBJ2-5; v_gene: TRBV7-2; abundance: -; CDR3aa: CASSLEASVETQYF; CDR3nt: TGTGCCAGCAGCTTAGAGGCTAGCGTGGAGACCCAGTACTTC
d_gene: -; j_gene: TRBJ1-5; v_gene: TRBV7-8; abundance: -; CDR3aa: CASSSAGTWYEFQPQHF; CDR3nt: TGTGCCAGCAGCTCAGCCGGGACCTGGTATGAATTTCAGCCCCAGCATTTT
d_gene: -; j_gene: TRBJ1-3; v_gene: TRBV6-1; abundance: -; CDR3aa: CASSVHGHSSSGNTIYF; CDR3nt: TGTGCCAGCAGTGTCCATGGACACTCAAGCTCTGGAAACACCATATATTTT
d_gene: -; j_gene: TRBJ2-1; v_gene: TRBV2; abundance: -; CDR3aa: CASRGTHSYNEQFF; CDR3nt: TGTGCCAGCAGAGGGACGCACTCCTACAATGAGCAGTTCTTC
d_gene: -; j_gene: TRBJ2-5; v_gene: TRBV18; abundance: -; CDR3aa: CASSPSTVAETQYF; CDR3nt: TGTGCCAGCTCACCATCGACAGTAGCTGAGACCCAGTACTTC
d_gene: -; j_gene: TRBJ1-6; v_gene: TRBV19; abundance: -; CDR3aa: CASSISLGRANSPLHF; CDR3nt: TGTGCCAGTAGTATCTCCCTCGGGAGGGCGAATTCACCCCTCCACTTT
d_gene: -; j_gene: TRBJ2-1; v_gene: TRBV5-4; abundance: -; CDR3aa: CASSYSLGGRTGTYNEQFF; CDR3nt: TGTGCCAGCAGCTACTCCCTCGGGGGCAGGACTGGGACCTACAATGAGCAGTTCTTC
d_gene: -; j_gene: TRBJ2-3; v_gene: TRBV3-1/TRBV3-2; abundance: -; CDR3aa: CASSQGSGTQYF; CDR3nt: TGTGCCAGCAGCCAAGGATCCGGGACGCAGTATTTT
d_gene: -; j_gene: TRBJ2-7; v_gene: TRBV19; abundance: -; CDR3aa: CASSTGGSDEQYF; CDR3nt: TGTGCCAGTAGTACAGGAGGATCCGACGAGCAGTACTTC
d_gene: -; j_gene: TRBJ1-1; v_gene: TRBV19; abundance: once; CDR3aa: CASSIGTGRVVF; CDR3nt: TGTGCCAGTAGTATAGGGACGGGTCGAGTGGTCTTT
d_gene: -; j_gene: TRBJ1-1; v_gene: TRBV2; abundance: -; CDR3aa: CASSLSPGTMNTEAFF; CDR3nt: TGTGCCAGCAGTCTTAGTCCGGGTACCATGAACACTGAAGCTTTCTTT
d_gene: -; j_gene: TRBJ2-7; v_gene: TRBV6-2/TRBV6-3; abundance: -; CDR3aa: CASSYAYRVYEQYF; CDR3nt: TGTGCCAGCAGTTACGCCTACAGGGTATACGAGCAGTACTTC
d_gene: -; j_gene: TRBJ2-5; v_gene: TRBV24-1; abundance: -; CDR3aa: CATSDTGGTQYF; CDR3nt: TGTGCCACCAGTGATACCGGGGGGACCCAGTACTTC
d_gene: -; j_gene: TRBJ2-7; v_gene: TRBV5-1; abundance: -; CDR3aa: CASSLEDTGYEQYF; CDR3nt: TGCGCCAGCAGCTTGGAGGACACCGGCTACGAGCAGTACTTC
d_gene: -; j_gene: TRBJ2-7; v_gene: TRBV5-5; abundance: few; CDR3aa: CASSLSDPHEQYF; CDR3nt: TGTGCCAGCAGCTTGAGCGACCCCCACGAGCAGTACTTC
d_gene: -; j_gene: TRBJ1-4; v_gene: TRBV7-9; abundance: -; CDR3aa: CASSPSGGGEKLFF; CDR3nt: TGTGCCAGCAGCCCGTCGGGGGGAGGTGAAAAACTGTTTTTT
d_gene: -; j_gene: TRBJ1-2; v_gene: TRBV19; abundance: -; CDR3aa: CASKESQLYHGYTF; CDR3nt: TGTGCCAGTAAGGAATCACAGTTGTATCATGGCTACACCTTC
d_gene: TRBD1; j_gene: TRBJ1-2; v_gene: TRBV28; abundance: -; CDR3aa: CASSLDRTNYGYTF; CDR3nt: TGTGCCAGCAGCCTGGACAGGACAAACTATGGCTACACCTTC
d_gene: -; j_gene: TRBJ1-2; v_gene: TRBV5-1; abundance: -; CDR3aa: CASSPGSTNYGYTF; CDR3nt: TGCGCCAGCAGTCCCGGGTCCACAAACTATGGCTACACCTTC
d_gene: -; j_gene: TRBJ2-1; v_gene: TRBV4-2; abundance: -; CDR3aa: CASSHLNNEQFF; CDR3nt: TGTGCCAGCAGCCACCTTAACAATGAGCAGTTCTTC
d_gene: -; j_gene: TRBJ1-2; v_gene: TRBV4-1; abundance: once; CDR3aa: CASSQEVYREGYTF; CDR3nt: TGCGCCAGCAGCCAAGAGGTCTATAGGGAAGGCTACACCTTC
d_gene: -; j_gene: TRBJ2-5; v_gene: TRBV27; abundance: -; CDR3aa: CATAGDQETQYF; CDR3nt: TGTGCCACAGCAGGGGACCAAGAGACCCAGTACTTC
d_gene: -; j_gene: TRBJ1-2; v_gene: TRBV6-5; abundance: -; CDR3aa: CASTKPGNGYTF; CDR3nt: TGTGCCAGCACCAAACCCGGAAATGGCTACACCTTC
d_gene: TRBD1; j_gene: TRBJ1-1; v_gene: TRBV6-1; abundance: -; CDR3aa: CASSEAGGHTEAFF; CDR3nt: TGTGCCAGCAGTGAGGCAGGGGGCCACACTGAAGCTTTCTTT
d_gene: TRBD2; j_gene: TRBJ2-1; v_gene: TRBV6-2/TRBV6-3; abundance: few; CDR3aa: CASSYSPPASGVYNEQFF; CDR3nt: TGTGCCAGCAGTTACTCACCCCCGGCTAGCGGGGTCTACAATGAGCAGTTCTTC
d_gene: TRBD1; j_gene: TRBJ1-6; v_gene: TRBV3-1/TRBV3-2; abundance: -; CDR3aa: CASSHNRGRSYNSPLHF; CDR3nt: TGTGCCAGCAGCCACAACAGGGGACGCTCCTATAATTCACCCCTCCACTTT
d_gene: -; j_gene: TRBJ1-1; v_gene: TRBV30; abundance: -; CDR3aa: CAWSGGSTEAFF; CDR3nt: TGTGCCTGGAGTGGGGGTTCCACTGAAGCTTTCTTT
d_gene: TRBD2; j_gene: TRBJ2-1; v_gene: TRBV5-4; abundance: -; CDR3aa: CASSTGLAGASNEQFF; CDR3nt: TGTGCCAGCAGCACAGGACTAGCGGGGGCCTCCAATGAGCAGTTCTTC
d_gene: TRBD1; j_gene: TRBJ1-4; v_gene: TRBV14; abundance: -; CDR3aa: CASSRRGTGGEKLFF; CDR3nt: TGTGCCAGCAGCCGAAGGGGGACAGGGGGTGAAAAACTGTTTTTT